The sequence of this TCR beta chain was determined in a study of cytotoxic CD8 clonotypes in ibrutinib-treated CLL. Turning to the study itself: Complete response was seen in 2 patients and partial in roughly 25; roughly 12 progressed and roughly 15 stayed remitted after a median approximately 70 months. The authors obtained response samples at a median of approximately 12 months of treatment, range 6 to 36.

The V gene's germline CDR1 is SGHTA and CDR2 FQGNSA. CDR3 length: 18 residues. Trimming pared 5 bases from V and 2 bases from J, leaving 25 bases between. Generated by immunoSEQ multiplex PCR, the TCRdb table keeps only in-frame clones and is missing some. The profile shows some 98,000 clones, around 73% of them singletons. The chain employs TRBV7-2 and TRBJ2-7, with D tentatively TRBD1 (6 bases). The sample consisted of PBMCs, taken after 12 months of ibrutinib treatment. This receptor was identified in a human donor with chronic lymphocytic leukemia. Written as DNA, the CDR3 is TGTGCCAGCAGCCCTCGCGGGCTACAGGGAGAAGCTCCCTACGAGCAGTACTTC. It yields the protein CASSPRGLQGEAPYEQYF.